By frequency, the clone carrying this T cell receptor (beta chain) registers medium-sized. Its specificity is not known. Multiplex touch-down PCR amplified TRB using TRB-A and TRB-B pools in one tube. TCRdb re-called the multiplex PCR reads and catalogs CDR3 proteins one per entry, DNA excluded. With hundreds of distinct CDR3 sequences in the sample, the ten largest clones hold around 70%. The CDR3 has 14 amino acids. The germline CDR1 and CDR2 sequences are LGHNA and YSLEER. TRB amplification used around 0.25 ug of peripheral blood genomic DNA. The record originates from a study of T cell clusters in autoimmune cytopenias. Background on the study: TRB sequencing had a median about 50,000 reads and about 2,400 distinct clonotypes per sample. Study conclusions and caveats: No cluster-lack signature appeared between secondary cytopenia and chronic lymphocytic leukemia patients, apparently due to lymphoma masking. TRB repertoire shifts in secondary cytopenia and chronic lymphocytic leukemia mostly reflected lymphoma, not autoimmunity.

Sequenced material: peripheral blood. The TCR originated in a human donor with an autoimmune cytopenia or autoimmune hepatitis (not recorded which). V is TRBV4-3 and J is TRBJ1-4. CDR3 region: CASSQAEFNEKLFF.